These 22 T cell receptor beta chains were sequenced from one sample in a study of blood T cells in healthy people across ages. Alongside a J-beta primer mix, a sample-barcoded 5' primer served in a second PCR lasting about 7 to 12 cycles. MiXCR, run by TCRdb on the 5' RACE reads, gives a single entry per CDR3 protein. The repertoire holds roughly 1,700,000 distinct CDR3 sequences, with 28% as singletons. Material: blood. These TCRs come from a woman aged 25-40 years in good health.

As regards this clonotype: Compared with germline, one end of the junction differs, possibly owing to a read error. The chain uses TRBV28 and TRBJ2-7; no reliable D call. The CDR3 totals 11 residues. Per the germline V gene, CDR1 is MDHEN and CDR2 is SYDVKM. The CDR3 sequence: CAGSLPYEQYF. The CDR3 bases are TGTGCCGGCAGCCTCCCCTACGAGCAGTACTTC. Looking up the rest from reference TRBV28 and TRBJ2-7 gives the full variable domain: DVKVTQSSRYLVKRTGEKVFLECVQDMDHENMFWYRQDPGLGLRLIYFSYDVKMKEKGDIPEGYSVSREKKERFSLILESASTNQTSMYLCAGSLPYEQYFGPGTRLTVT.

This clonotype was seen a handful of times. The chain carries TRBV11-2 and TRBJ2-5, with 16 bases identical to TRBD2. The CDR3 sequence is 18 residues long. Germline assignment: CDR1 SGHAT and CDR2 FQNNGV. After removal of 3 bases from V and 5 bases from J, the junction contained 9 bases not matched to a gene. CDR3 sequence: CASSFGTSGGAMGETQYF. CDR3 bases: TGTGCCAGCAGCTTTGGGACTAGCGGGGGGGCTATGGGGGAGACCCAGTACTTC.

This clonotype was counted only a few times. At one boundary the junction diverges from the germline segment, which might be a read error. V gene TRBV12-3 or TRBV12-4 combines with J gene TRBJ1-2, with 9 bases lining up with TRBD1. The CDR3 has 15 amino acids. CDR3 DNA: TGTGCCGGCAGTCCCGGGGGACAGGGACAATATGGCTACACCTTC. It codes for CAGSPGGQGQYGYTF.

The gene calls are TRBV6-5 and TRBJ1-5; D not certain. Trimming pared 6 bases from V and 1 base from J, leaving 13 bases between. CDR1 is MNHEY and CDR2 is SVGAGI in the germline V gene. CDR3 length: 15 residues. In nucleotides, the CDR3 is TGTGCCAGCAGCCGGACCCGGGTGAGCAATCAGCCCCAGCATTTT. It is translated as CASSRTRVSNQPQHF.

The table lists this clonotype with a few counts. V gene TRBV5-1 combines with J gene TRBJ1-2, with a possible D match to TRBD1 (5 bases). The CDR3 sequence is 14 residues long. Germline values: CDR1 SGHRS, CDR2 YFSETQ. The germline V and J ends were trimmed by 8 bases and 7 bases, with 21 bases remaining between them. The CDR3 spells CASWDGAMGTGYTF. The CDR3 DNA reads TGCGCCAGTTGGGACGGGGCCATGGGGACTGGCTACACCTTC.

The V and J genes are TRBV5-1 and TRBJ1-1; D is ambiguous. The CDR3 is 15 residues long. The V and J ends lost 0 bases and 6 bases respectively, with 15 bases between them. In germline, CDR1 is SGHRS, CDR2 YFSETQ. Written as DNA, the CDR3 is TGCGCCAGCAGCTTGGATGGGCCTCCGGGCGCTGAAGCTTTCTTT. It translates to CASSLDGPPGAEAFF.

This clonotype turned up a few times. This chain uses TRBV24-1 with TRBJ2-1, with a possible D match to TRBD1 (6 bases). The CDR3 has 13 residues. Germline V CDR1 and CDR2: KGHDR, SFDVKD. Trimming removed 7 bases at V and 8 bases at J, with 14 bases between. DNA of the CDR3: TGTGCCACCAGCTCGATACAGGGCGATGAGCAGTTCTTC. Amino acids: CATSSIQGDEQFF.

The gene calls are TRBV5-1 and TRBJ2-3; D not resolved. CDR1 SGHRS and CDR2 YFSETQ come from the germline V gene. V was pared by 4 bases and J by 4 bases, with 7 bases between. The CDR3 contains 12 residues. CDR3 bases: TGCGCCAGCAGCCAGCCGGCAGATACGCAGTATTTT. Translation gives CASSQPADTQYF.

This rearrangement joins TRBV6-6 to TRBJ2-1, with 8 positions matching TRBD1. CDR3 size: 15 residues. Per the germline V gene, CDR1 is MNHNY and CDR2 is SVGAGI (reference sequence). After removal of 6 bases from V and 2 bases from J, the junction contained 6 bases not matched to a gene. The CDR3 loop reads CASSGDRGTYNEQFF. The CDR3 coding sequence is TGTGCCAGCAGCGGTGACAGGGGAACCTACAATGAGCAGTTCTTC.

The V call is TRBV2, the J call TRBJ2-3, with 7 bases fitting TRBD1. With 7 bases clipped from V and 4 bases from J, the junction kept 8 bases outside the gene matches. The CDR3 runs to 14 residues. Germline V lookup: CDR1 SNHLY, CDR2 FYNNEI. The CDR3 region has the DNA TGTGCCAGCATGGCCGAGGGGGCACCAGATACGCAGTATTTT. This sequence encodes CASMAEGAPDTQYF.

The chain employs TRBV2 and TRBJ1-1, with 10 positions matching TRBD1. Germline CDR1 reads SNHLY; CDR2 reads FYNNEI. CDR3 length equals 13 residues. V lost 6 bases to trimming and J lost 4 bases; unmatched junction nucleotides: 2. CDR3 sequence: CASRGQGITEAFF. In DNA, the CDR3 is TGTGCCAGCAGGGGACAGGGGATCACTGAAGCTTTCTTT.

The V gene is TRBV3-1, the J gene TRBJ2-7; 9 bases are shared with TRBD2. Germline V gene data show CDR1 as LGHDT and CDR2 as YNNKEL (reference sequence). There are 15 residues in the CDR3. The junction had 9 bases not matched to a gene; V was cut back by 4 bases and J by 5 bases. As DNA, the CDR3 is TGTGCCAGCAGCCTCGGACTAGCGAGCTTCCACGAGCAGTACTTC. This sequence encodes CASSLGLASFHEQYF.

This rearrangement joins TRBV20-1 to TRBJ2-7; a weak D match, TRBD2 (6 bases). The CDR3 sequence is 13 residues long. Trimming removed 2 bases from V and 3 bases from J, with 11 bases in between. CDR1 is DFQATT, CDR2 SNEGSKA, per germline (reference sequence). The chain's CDR3 is CSARWGGDYEQYF. CDR3 coding DNA: TGCAGTGCTAGATGGGGCGGGGACTACGAGCAGTACTTC.

This clonotype was seen a single time. Being one base from a much bigger clone, this may be a read error. The rearrangement links TRBV20-1 to TRBJ2-7; D unclear. CDR1 DFQATT and CDR2 SNEGSKA come from the germline V gene (reference sequence). This CDR3 spans 12 amino acids. The CDR3 DNA reads as TGCAGTGCTAGACGCAACTCCTGCGAGCAGTACTTC. Its translation: CSARRNSCEQYF.

The V call is TRBV5-1, the J call TRBJ1-6; TRBD1 aligns across 10 bases. Trimming took 3 bases from V and 7 from J; bases not matched to a gene: 7. The germline gives CDR1 SGHRS, CDR2 YFSETQ. The CDR3 is 16 residues long. This CDR3 reads CASSWGTGVNNSPLHF. Here the CDR3 DNA reads TGCGCCAGCAGCTGGGGGACAGGGGTTAACAATTCACCCCTCCACTTT.

This chain links TRBV7-2 with TRBJ2-1; D is possibly TRBD2 (6 bases). Germline V gene lookup returns CDR1 SGHTA and CDR2 FQGNSA. V was shortened by 8 bases and J by 7 bases, with 18 bases between the two germline ends. The CDR3 has 14 amino acids. CDR3 amino acids: CASHGGASGNEQFF. DNA for the CDR3: TGTGCCAGCCACGGCGGGGCATCGGGGAATGAGCAGTTCTTC.

The genes are TRBV4-1 and TRBJ1-4; a weak D match, TRBD1 (6 bases). V lost 3 bases and J 5 bases, leaving 19 bases between the germline ends. This CDR3 spans 17 amino acids. Germline V gene data show CDR1 as MGHRA and CDR2 as YSYEKL. The CDR3 region has the DNA TGCGCCAGCAGCCAGCCCCCCCCACAGGGTTCAAATGAAAAACTGTTTTTT. It translates to CASSQPPPQGSNEKLFF.

This clonotype was observed many times. The J gene is TRBJ2-7, the V gene TRBV6-5; D is undetermined. Germline V gives CDR1 MNHEY, CDR2 SVGAGI. With 5 bases removed from V and 0 bases from J, the gap between germline ends came to 11 bases. This CDR3 contains 14 residues. DNA for the CDR3: TGTGCCAGCAGTATAACGGGCCTCTCCTACGAGCAGTACTTC. As protein: CASSITGLSYEQYF.

This clonotype was detected only a few times. V gene TRBV27 combines with J gene TRBJ1-5; D may be TRBD1 (5 bases). The CDR3 has 15 amino acids. The V gene lost 0 bases and the J gene lost 5 bases, with 11 bases spanning the gap. Germline V gene lookup returns CDR1 MNHEY and CDR2 SMNVEV (reference sequence). The CDR3 region is CASSLSTRADQPQHF. CDR3 nucleotides: TGTGCCAGCAGTTTATCGACCAGGGCTGATCAGCCCCAGCATTTT.

The chain is built from TRBV10-1 and TRBJ2-2, with D hard to call. Germline values: CDR1 WNHNN, CDR2 SYGVQD (reference sequence). This CDR3 has 13 amino acids. Deletions cut 1 base from V and 5 bases from J, with 5 bases between. CDR3 DNA: TGCGCCAGCAGTGAGTGGCAGACCGGGGAGCTGTTTTTT. It specifies CASSEWQTGELFF.

The sample holds a few counts of this clonotype. V usage is TRBV11-2 and J usage is TRBJ2-7; no firm D call. V dropped 0 bases and J dropped 2 bases, with 8 bases sitting between them. This CDR3 has 14 amino acids. Per germline, CDR1 SGHAT and CDR2 FQNNGV. In DNA form, the CDR3 reads TGTGCCAGCAGCTTAGATCGGAGTACCTACGAGCAGTACTTC. This translates into CASSLDRSTYEQYF.

The V gene is TRBV25-1, the J gene TRBJ2-6; no clear D. Per the germline V gene, CDR1 is MGHDK and CDR2 is SYGVNS. V lost 3 bases and J lost 1, with 13 bases in between. CDR3 length equals 17 residues. CDR3 coding DNA: TGTGCCAGCAGTGACTCCGGCTCAGGATCTGGGGCCAACGTCCTGACTTTC. As protein: CASSDSGSGSGANVLTF.